This T cell receptor beta chain comes out of a study of liver allograft versus peripheral blood T cells. Study summary: Intrahepatic T cell receptor repertoires from transplanted livers were compared against repertoires in recipients' peripheral blood.

Broader study findings: T cell receptor repertoires inside liver allografts reportedly differed from those in peripheral blood.

Concerning this clonotype itself: Its antigen is not known.

Trimming took 0 bases from V and 4 from J; bases not matched to a gene: 6. CDR3 length equals 15 residues. Looked up from germline, CDR1 is DFQATT and CDR2 is SNEGSKA (reference sequence). TCRdb ran MiXCR on the reads and lists one entry per CDR3 protein. The data contain roughly 10,000 distinct CDR3 sequences, about 20% of them seen just once; the ten biggest clones take up 1.7%. This TCR was recovered from a human patient who had a liver transplant. Some T cells may be supplied by the graft donor. This rearrangement joins TRBV20-1 to TRBJ2-1; 7 nucleotides agree with TRBD2. The CDR3 region is CSARDGASGYNEQFF. The CDR3 region has the DNA TGCAGTGCTAGAGATGGGGCTAGCGGATACAATGAGCAGTTCTTC.